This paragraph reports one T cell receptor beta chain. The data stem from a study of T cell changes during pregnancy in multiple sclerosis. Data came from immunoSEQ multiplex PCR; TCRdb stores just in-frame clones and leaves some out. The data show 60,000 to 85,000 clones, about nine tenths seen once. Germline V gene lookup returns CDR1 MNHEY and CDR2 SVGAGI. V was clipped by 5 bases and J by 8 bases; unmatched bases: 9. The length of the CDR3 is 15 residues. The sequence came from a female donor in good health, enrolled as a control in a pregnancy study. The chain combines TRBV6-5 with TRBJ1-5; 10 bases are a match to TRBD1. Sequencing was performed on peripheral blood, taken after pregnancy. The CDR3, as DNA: TGTGCCAGCAGTGCGACAGGGGGCCAGGGGGAGCCCCAGCATTTT. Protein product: CASSATGGQGEPQHF.